This TCR beta chain stems from a study of T cell responses to AZD1222 COVID-19 vaccine. General study results and limits: Sampled repertoires all dated from after the peak T cell response. White British donors predominated, females outnumbered males, and clonal diversity was possibly underestimated.

The repertoire was sequenced with immunoSEQ multiplex PCR; TCRdb's copy has only in-frame clones and lacks some. The sample lists 95,000 to 150,000 clones; less than 95% were seen once. The CDR3 totals 13 residues. Trimming cost V 10 bases and J 7 bases; bases outside gene matches: 8. From germline, CDR1 is MDHEN and CDR2 SYDVKM. With respect to this clone: Its target is unknown.

This specimen was peripheral blood, taken on day 0 of MenACWY control vaccination. The chain combines TRBV28 with TRBJ2-1; 9 bases match TRBD2. This TCR was sampled from an adult in good health. CDR3 residues: CATREGLFNEQFF. The CDR3 bases are TGTGCCACGCGGGAGGGCCTCTTTAATGAGCAGTTCTTC.